The 2 T cell receptor beta chains reported below all come from one sample, sequenced in a study of regulatory T cells in long-lasting Graves disease. Time point given: newly diagnosed GD, antithyroid drugs for less than 3 months. The TCR library was made from RNA that had been extracted from PBMCs in TRIzol. Arm-PCR of CDR3 regions and iRepertoire HTBI primers were used to build TCR beta libraries. A single record per CDR3 protein comes from TCRdb applying MiXCR to the multiplex PCR reads. Among some 500,000 distinct CDR3 sequences listed, roughly 13% were seen once. These data were also filed under a second study, of T cells in Graves' hyperthyroidism and ophthalmopathy.

The sequenced sample was peripheral blood mononuclear cells (PBMCs), obtained at new diagnosis, from a patient treated with antithyroid drugs. The origin of the receptors is a man between 25 and 39 years old with Graves disease.

This clonotype was observed at least ten times. V is TRBV15 and J is TRBJ1-2; 7 bases are shared with TRBD1. The CDR3 consists of 15 residues. Trimming removed 5 bases from V and 3 bases from J; junction bases left unmatched: 9. Germline V gene sequence: CDR1 LNHNV, CDR2 YYDKDF (reference sequence). CDR3 sequence: CATSLRQGLDYGYTF. The CDR3 bases are TGTGCCACCAGCCTTCGACAGGGCCTGGACTATGGCTACACCTTC.

Many counts were recorded for this clonotype. V usage is TRBV7-2 and J usage is TRBJ2-3; D gene uncertain. With 3 bases removed from V and 2 bases from J, the gap between germline ends came to 9 bases. The CDR3 is made up of 14 amino acids. CDR1 SGHTA and CDR2 FQGNSA come from the germline V gene. The CDR3 is CASSFTTSTDTQYF. CDR3 nucleotide sequence: TGTGCCAGCAGCTTTACTACTTCCACAGATACGCAGTATTTT.